These 7 T cell receptor beta chains share one sample of origin, sequenced in a study of tumor and adjacent non-tumor tissue in lung cancer. A modified ARM-PCR protocol with three rounds of nested PCR amplified TCRbeta. Each CDR3 protein is one row after TCRdb ran MiXCR on the multiplex PCR reads. The sample has 71,000 or so distinct CDR3 sequences; roughly 80% are singletons. RNA was extracted from bulk tissue without any cell sorting. Source material: lung tumor tissue. These receptors were obtained from a woman aged 50 to 60 with non-small cell lung cancer.

Details on this clonotype: The junction departs from the called germline gene at one end, perhaps through a read error. The genes are TRBV29-1 and TRBJ2-1; D not resolved. CDR3 length: 13 residues. Germline loops: CDR1 SQVTM, CDR2 ANQGSEA. CDR3 sequence (DNA): TGCAGCGTTGAAGATACACCGTACAATGAGCAGTTATTC. Its translation is CSVEDTPYNEQLF.

This chain connects TRBV5-1 to TRBJ1-2; D is uncertain. V lost 1 base and J 6 bases, leaving 16 bases between the germline ends. CDR1 is SGHRS and CDR2 is YFSETQ in the germline V gene. The CDR3 extends over 15 amino acids. The CDR3 region has the DNA TGCGCCAGCAGCTTGTTGGGCACAACCGATGATGGCTACACCTTC. Protein product: CASSLLGTTDDGYTF. The entire variable domain, with the rest obtained from reference TRBV5-1 and TRBJ1-2, is as follows: KAGVTQTPRYLIKTRGQQVTLSCSPISGHRSVSWYQQTPGQGLQFLFEYFSETQRNKGNFPGRFSGRQFSNSRSEMNVSTLELGDSALYLCASSLLGTTDDGYTFGSGTRLTVV.

This clonotype was seen a single time. The germline gene is not matched at one end of the junction; a read error may be the cause. The chain joins TRBV28 to TRBJ2-7, with D uncertain. Germline V lookup: CDR1 MDHEN, CDR2 SYDVKM. The CDR3 totals 14 residues. CDR3 nucleotide sequence: TGTACCAGCAGTTTATCAGGCGGCCCCTACGAGCAATACTTC. Amino acids: CTSSLSGGPYEQYF.

About this clonotype: The conserved final phenylalanine or tryptophan is absent from the CDR3, which likely points to a read error. The chain carries TRBV10-3 and TRBJ1-4; D remains unclear. This CDR3 spans 15 amino acids. Trimming stripped 2 bases from V and 4 bases from J, with 11 bases between. Germline-derived CDR1 and CDR2 are ENHRY and SYGVKD. The CDR3 spells CAISEPGPFNEKLFS. The DNA for the CDR3 is TGTGCCATCAGTGAGCCCGGCCCCTTTAATGAAAAACTGTTTTCT.

Regarding this clonotype: The germline gene is not matched at one end of the junction; a read error may be the cause. The chain has TRBV6-5 and TRBJ1-6; D is possibly TRBD1 (6 bases). The CDR3 extends over 15 amino acids. Germline V gene sequence: CDR1 MNHEY, CDR2 SVGAGI. This CDR3 reads CASIYTTGEDSALHF. CDR3 sequence (DNA): TGTGCCAGCATTTACACGACAGGAGAGGACTCAGCCCTCCACTTT.

In this sample, this clonotype turned up once. Germline and junction disagree at one end, which may indicate a read error. The rearrangement links TRBV11-2 to TRBJ2-2, with TRBD2 as a possible D gene (6 bases). The CDR3 loop spans 16 amino acids. Germline assignment: CDR1 SGHAT and CDR2 FQNNGV. The CDR3 is CASSLFLRPNTGGLFF. CDR3 nucleotide sequence: TGTGCCAGTAGCCTCTTTCTTCGACCGAACACCGGGGGGCTGTTTTTT.

Concerning this clonotype itself: Lacking the conserved final phenylalanine or tryptophan, this CDR3 likely reflects a read error. The V gene is TRBV28, the J gene TRBJ1-1, with D possibly matching TRBD1 (6 bases). The CDR3 consists of 14 residues. Germline-derived CDR1 and CDR2 are MDHEN and SYDVKM. Trimming shortened V by 7 bases and J by 2 bases, and 14 bases separated the two germline ends. The CDR3 here is CASKPQGVNTEAFL. The CDR3 DNA follows: TGTGCCAGCAAACCACAGGGTGTTAACACTGAAGCTTTCCTT.